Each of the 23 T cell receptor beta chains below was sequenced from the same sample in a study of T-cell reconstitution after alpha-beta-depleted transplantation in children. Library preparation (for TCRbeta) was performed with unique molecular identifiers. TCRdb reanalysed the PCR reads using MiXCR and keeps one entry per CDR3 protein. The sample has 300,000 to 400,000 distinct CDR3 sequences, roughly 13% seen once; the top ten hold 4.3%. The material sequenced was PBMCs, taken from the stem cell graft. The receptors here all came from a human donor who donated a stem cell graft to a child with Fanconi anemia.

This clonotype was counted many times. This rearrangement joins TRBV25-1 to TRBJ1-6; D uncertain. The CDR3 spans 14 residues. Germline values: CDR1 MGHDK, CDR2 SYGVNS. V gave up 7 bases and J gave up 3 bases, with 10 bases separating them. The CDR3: CASKAGNYNSPLHF. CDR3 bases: TGTGCCAGCAAGGCGGGTAACTATAATTCACCCCTCCACTTT.

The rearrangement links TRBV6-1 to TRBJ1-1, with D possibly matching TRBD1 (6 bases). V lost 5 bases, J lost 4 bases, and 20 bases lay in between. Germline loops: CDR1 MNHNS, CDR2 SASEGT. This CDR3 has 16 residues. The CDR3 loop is CASSTGTRYVGTEAFF. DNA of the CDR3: TGTGCCAGCAGTACCGGGACACGCTATGTCGGCACTGAAGCTTTCTTT.

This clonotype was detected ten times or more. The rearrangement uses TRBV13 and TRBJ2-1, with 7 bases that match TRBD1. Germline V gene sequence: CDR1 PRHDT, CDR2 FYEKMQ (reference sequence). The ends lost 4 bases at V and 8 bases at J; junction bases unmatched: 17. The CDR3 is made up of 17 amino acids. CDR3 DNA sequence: TGTGCCAGCAGCTCCATAAAGGGAGACAGGGCTAGAGATGAGCAGTTCTTC. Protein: CASSSIKGDRARDEQFF.

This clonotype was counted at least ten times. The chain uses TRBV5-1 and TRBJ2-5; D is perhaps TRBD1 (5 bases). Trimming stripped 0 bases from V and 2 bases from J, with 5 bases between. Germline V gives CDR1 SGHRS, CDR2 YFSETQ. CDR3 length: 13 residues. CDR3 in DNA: TGCGCCAGCAGCTTGGAGGGGCAAGAGACCCAGTACTTC. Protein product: CASSLEGQETQYF.

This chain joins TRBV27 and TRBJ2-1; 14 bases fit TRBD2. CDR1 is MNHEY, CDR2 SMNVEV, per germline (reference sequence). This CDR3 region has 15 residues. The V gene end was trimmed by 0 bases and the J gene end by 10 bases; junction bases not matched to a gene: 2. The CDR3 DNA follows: TGTGCCAGCAGTTTATCGACTAGCGGGGGGGTGGAGCAGTTCTTC. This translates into CASSLSTSGGVEQFF.

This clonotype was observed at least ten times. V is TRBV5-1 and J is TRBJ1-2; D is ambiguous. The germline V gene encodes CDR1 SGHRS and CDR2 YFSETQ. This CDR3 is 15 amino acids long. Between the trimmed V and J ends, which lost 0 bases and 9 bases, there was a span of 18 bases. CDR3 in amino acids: CASSLGGVQSGSYTF. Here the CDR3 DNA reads TGCGCCAGCAGCTTGGGCGGGGTTCAAAGTGGGAGCTACACCTTC.

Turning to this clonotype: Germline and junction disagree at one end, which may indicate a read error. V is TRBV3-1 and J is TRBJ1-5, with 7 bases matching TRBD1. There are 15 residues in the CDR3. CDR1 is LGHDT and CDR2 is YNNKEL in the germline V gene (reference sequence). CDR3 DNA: TGTGGCAGCAGCCAAGAACAGGGGCGCAATCAGCCCCAGCATTTT. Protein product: CGSSQEQGRNQPQHF. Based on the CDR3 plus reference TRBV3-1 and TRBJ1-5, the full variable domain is DTAVSQTPKYLVTQMGNDKSIKCEQNLGHDTMYWYKQDSKKFLKIMFSYNNKELIINETVPNRFSPKSPDKAHLNLHINSLELGDSAVYFCGSSQEQGRNQPQHFGDGTRLSIL.

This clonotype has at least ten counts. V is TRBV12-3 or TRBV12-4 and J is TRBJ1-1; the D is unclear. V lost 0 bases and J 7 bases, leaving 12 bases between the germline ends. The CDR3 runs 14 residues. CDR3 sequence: CASSLAGLDFEAFF. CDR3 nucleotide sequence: TGTGCCAGCAGTTTAGCAGGTCTGGACTTTGAAGCTTTCTTT.

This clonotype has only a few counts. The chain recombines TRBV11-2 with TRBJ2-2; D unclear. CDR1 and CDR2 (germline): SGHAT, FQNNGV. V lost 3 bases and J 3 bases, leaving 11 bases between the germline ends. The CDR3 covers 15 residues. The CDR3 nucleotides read TGTGCCAGCAGCTTCCAGGTCGGGCACACCGGGGAGCTGTTTTTT. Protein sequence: CASSFQVGHTGELFF.

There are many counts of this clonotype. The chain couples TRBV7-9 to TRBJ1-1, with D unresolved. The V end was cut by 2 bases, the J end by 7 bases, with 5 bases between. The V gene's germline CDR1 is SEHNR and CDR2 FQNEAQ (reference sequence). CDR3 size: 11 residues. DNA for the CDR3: TGTGCCAGCAGCTTATTCATTGAAGCTTTCTTT. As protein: CASSLFIEAFF. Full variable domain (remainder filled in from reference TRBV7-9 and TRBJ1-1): DTGVSQNPRHKITKRGQNVTFRCDPISEHNRLYWYRQTLGQGPEFLTYFQNEAQLEKSRLLSDRFSAERPKGSFSTLEIQRTEQGDSAMYLCASSLFIEAFFGQGTRLTVV.

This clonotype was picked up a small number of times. The CDR3 reads CASSLGTGTGGVGTQYF. The CDR3 DNA is TGTGCCAGCAGCTTAGGGACAGGGACAGGGGGCGTGGGGACCCAGTACTTC. The chain recombines TRBV11-2 with TRBJ2-5; 12 nucleotides agree with TRBD1. The V and J ends lost 1 base and 7 bases, in that order; junction bases with no gene match: 10. In germline, CDR1 is SGHAT, CDR2 FQNNGV. CDR3 length: 17 residues.

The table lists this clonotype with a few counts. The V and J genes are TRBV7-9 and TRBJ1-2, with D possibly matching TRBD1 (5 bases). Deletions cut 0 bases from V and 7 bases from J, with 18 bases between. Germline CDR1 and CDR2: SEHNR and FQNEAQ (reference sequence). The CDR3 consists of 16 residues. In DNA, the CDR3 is TGTGCCAGCAGCTTAGCGGCGGGGGAAAAATACTTTGGCTACACCTTC. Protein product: CASSLAAGEKYFGYTF.

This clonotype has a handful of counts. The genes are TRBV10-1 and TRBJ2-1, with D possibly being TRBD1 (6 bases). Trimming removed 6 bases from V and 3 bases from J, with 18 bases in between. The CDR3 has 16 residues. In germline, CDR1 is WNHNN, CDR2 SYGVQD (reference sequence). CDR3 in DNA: TGCGCCAGCAGGGGAAGAAGGGGGATGAGCTACAATGAGCAGTTCTTC. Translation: CASRGRRGMSYNEQFF.

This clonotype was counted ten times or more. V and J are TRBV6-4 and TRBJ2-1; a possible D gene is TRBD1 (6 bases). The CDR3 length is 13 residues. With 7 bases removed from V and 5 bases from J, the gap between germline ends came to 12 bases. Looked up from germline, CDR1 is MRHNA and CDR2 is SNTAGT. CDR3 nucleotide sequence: TGTGCCAGCAAAGGGGGTCCGGACAATGAGCAGTTCTTC. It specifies CASKGGPDNEQFF.

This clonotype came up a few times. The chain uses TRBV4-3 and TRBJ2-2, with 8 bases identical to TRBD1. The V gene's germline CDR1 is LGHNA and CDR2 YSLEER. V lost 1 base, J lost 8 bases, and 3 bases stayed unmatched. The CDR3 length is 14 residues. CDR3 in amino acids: CASSQVDRGGELFF. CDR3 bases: TGCGCCAGCAGCCAAGTCGACAGGGGAGGGGAGCTGTTTTTT.

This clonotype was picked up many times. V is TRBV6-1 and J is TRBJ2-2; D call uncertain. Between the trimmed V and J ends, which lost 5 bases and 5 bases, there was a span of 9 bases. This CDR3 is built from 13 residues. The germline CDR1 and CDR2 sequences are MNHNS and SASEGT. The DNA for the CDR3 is TGTGCCAGCAGTCCCCCGCAAACCGGGGAGCTGTTTTTT. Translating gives CASSPPQTGELFF.

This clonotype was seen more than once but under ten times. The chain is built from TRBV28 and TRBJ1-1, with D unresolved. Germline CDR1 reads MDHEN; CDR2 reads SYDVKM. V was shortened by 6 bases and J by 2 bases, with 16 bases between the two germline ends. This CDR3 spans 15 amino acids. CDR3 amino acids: CASSSSPLANTEAFF. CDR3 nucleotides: TGTGCCAGCAGCTCCTCGCCGCTAGCTAACACTGAAGCTTTCTTT.

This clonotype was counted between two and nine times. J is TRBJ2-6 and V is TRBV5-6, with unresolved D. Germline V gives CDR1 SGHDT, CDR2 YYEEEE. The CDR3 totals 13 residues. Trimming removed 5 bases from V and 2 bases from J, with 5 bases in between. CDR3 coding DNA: TGTGCCAGCAGGTTTACTGGGGCCAACGTCCTGACTTTC. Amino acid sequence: CASRFTGANVLTF.

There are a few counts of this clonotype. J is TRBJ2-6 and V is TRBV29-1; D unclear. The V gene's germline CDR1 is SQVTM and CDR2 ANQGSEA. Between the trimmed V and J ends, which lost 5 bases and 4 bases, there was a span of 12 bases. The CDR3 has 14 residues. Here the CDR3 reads CSVNKVSGANVLTF. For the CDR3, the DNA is TGCAGCGTTAATAAGGTATCCGGGGCCAACGTCCTGACTTTC. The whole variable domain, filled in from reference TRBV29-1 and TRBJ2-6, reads SAVISQKPSRDICQRGTSLTIQCQVDSQVTMMFWYRQQPGQSLTLIATANQGSEATYESGFVIDKFPISRPNLTFSTLTVSNMSPEDSSIYLCSVNKVSGANVLTFGAGSRLTVL.

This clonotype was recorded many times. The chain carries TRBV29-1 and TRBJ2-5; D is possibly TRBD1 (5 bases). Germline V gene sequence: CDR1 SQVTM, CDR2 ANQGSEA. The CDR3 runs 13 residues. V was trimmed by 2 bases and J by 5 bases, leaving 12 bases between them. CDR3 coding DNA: TGCAGCGTTGAAAGGGGCGCGGAGGAGACCCAGTACTTC. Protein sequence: CSVERGAEETQYF.

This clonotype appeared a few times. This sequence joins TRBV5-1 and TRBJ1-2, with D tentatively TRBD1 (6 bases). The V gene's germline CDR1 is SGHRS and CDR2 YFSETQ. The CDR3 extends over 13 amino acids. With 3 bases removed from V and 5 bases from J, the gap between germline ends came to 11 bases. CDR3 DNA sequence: TGCGCCAGCAGCTCACACAGGGAGTATGGCTACACCTTC. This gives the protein CASSSHREYGYTF.

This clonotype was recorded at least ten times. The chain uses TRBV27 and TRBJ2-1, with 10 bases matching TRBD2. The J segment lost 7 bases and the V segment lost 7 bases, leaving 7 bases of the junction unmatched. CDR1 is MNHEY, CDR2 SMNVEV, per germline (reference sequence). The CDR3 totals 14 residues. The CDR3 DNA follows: TGTGCCAGCAAAACTAGCGGGGTTATTAATGAGCAGTTCTTC. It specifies CASKTSGVINEQFF.

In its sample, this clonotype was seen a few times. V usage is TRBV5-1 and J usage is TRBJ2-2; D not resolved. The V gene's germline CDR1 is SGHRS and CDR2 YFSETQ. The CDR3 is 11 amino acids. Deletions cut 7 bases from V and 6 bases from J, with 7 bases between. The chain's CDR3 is CASRGAGELFF. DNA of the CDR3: TGCGCCAGCCGTGGGGCCGGGGAGCTGTTTTTT.